This TCR beta chain was retrieved from a study of blood T cell repertoires in COVID-19. Looking at the study overall: COVID-19 samples collected from the United States, Italy and Spain covered acute and convalescent phases. From T cells, B-cell-depleted T cells, or PBMCs came the material, which was cDNA or gDNA.

V gave up 4 bases and J gave up 6 bases; unmatched junction bases: 21. The CDR3 runs to 21 residues. The germline V gene has CDR1 MNHEY and CDR2 SVGEGT. The authors' processing: Counts of nucleated cells, estimated from reference gene primer amplification, were obtained. Clones were sequenced by immunoSEQ multiplex PCR, and TCRdb holds only the in-frame ones, with some missing. That table is the source of V, J and clone size, and D and trimming were worked out from the DNA. The repertoire has approximately 16,000 clones, around 84% of them found once; the top ten carry around 13%. V usage is TRBV6-2 or TRBV6-3 and J usage is TRBJ2-3; 14 nucleotides agree with TRBD2. Sequencing was carried out using peripheral blood. This clonotype was sampled from a human donor in a cohort sampled during active COVID-19. For the CDR3, the DNA is TGTGCCAGCAGTTCATCCGTTTATCGACTAGCGGGGGGGCCGATTTGGGATACGCAGTATTTT. As protein: CASSSSVYRLAGGPIWDTQYF.